These T cell receptor beta chains were read from a single sample in a study of T-cell reconstitution after alpha-beta-depleted transplantation in children. TCRdb processed the PCR reads anew with MiXCR; each CDR3 protein has one entry. The top ten hold about 35% of the sample, which has about 540,000 distinct CDR3 sequences, 25% to 30% seen once. The sequenced sample was PBMCs, obtained before TCRalphabeta/CD19-depleted stem cell transplant. The origin of the receptors is a boy less than two years old with Wiskott-Aldrich syndrome, due to receive a stem cell transplant. Each CDR3 is given without its conserved first and last residue.

j_gene,v_gene,CDR3aa
TRBJ2-3,TRBV11-2,ASSRLGGSGIDTQY
TRBJ2-1,TRBV6-1,ASSQSRGTSGGEQF
TRBJ2-1,TRBV29-1,SVALPLGGEQF
TRBJ2-1,TRBV12-3/TRBV12-4,ASSAQQGLGYNEQF
TRBJ2-2,TRBV10-2,ASRLGGNTGELF
TRBJ2-7,TRBV12-3/TRBV12-4,ASSLVPQGTDEQY
TRBJ1-4,TRBV4-1,ASSQDEGQANEKLF
TRBJ2-7,TRBV29-1,SVTMTNSGDEQY
TRBJ2-7,TRBV4-2,ASSQGGESYEQY
TRBJ1-2,TRBV15,ATSRDSGDTNYGYT
TRBJ2-1,TRBV5-1,ASSWSGASGLGSVEQF
TRBJ1-3,TRBV12-3/TRBV12-4,ASRRQPGVGPDTIY
TRBJ2-2,TRBV29-1,SVAPLAGRDTGELF
TRBJ1-5,TRBV20-1,SAARGSQPQH
TRBJ2-2,TRBV7-8,ASSLHTGELF
TRBJ2-1,TRBV12-3/TRBV12-4,ASTEGLFKYNEQF
TRBJ2-5,TRBV7-2,ASSYPLGGETQY
TRBJ2-5,TRBV25-1,ASNFPSRDREEAKETQY
TRBJ1-2,TRBV24-1,ATSAGTNYGYT
TRBJ2-7,TRBV28,ASGRTGVYEQY
TRBJ1-1,TRBV20-1,SASAGNTEAF
TRBJ2-6,TRBV2,ASCDRPSGANVLT
TRBJ2-7,TRBV6-1,ASSRSVGSKPYEQY
TRBJ2-1,TRBV14,ASSQHSSQRIEQF
TRBJ1-5,TRBV10-2,ASSGQARNQPQH
TRBJ1-2,TRBV29-1,SVEAGRGSRGYT
TRBJ1-5,TRBV10-1,ASSEGLTPGQPQH
TRBJ2-2,TRBV5-1,ASSRQGGDTGELF
TRBJ2-5,TRBV12-3/TRBV12-4,ASRTGNQATQY
TRBJ2-5,TRBV29-1,SVAGGGPAKETQY
TRBJ2-3,TRBV12-3/TRBV12-4,ASSLKRLAGPTDTQY
TRBJ1-1,TRBV20-1,SARGPANTEAF
TRBJ1-4,TRBV2,ASRWGAGTEKLF
TRBJ2-3,TRBV15,ATSAGLAGGADTQY
TRBJ2-1,TRBV27,ASSLLTLSSYNEQF
TRBJ2-1,TRBV3-1,ASSPRLVRNEHF
TRBJ2-5,TRBV5-1,ASSFGVQETQY
TRBJ2-1,TRBV7-2,ASSLMRPEQF
TRBJ2-7,TRBV28,ASSSSLLIYEQY
TRBJ2-3,TRBV5-1,ASSLILAASVTDTQY
TRBJ2-1,TRBV30,AWSIAGTGSYNEQF
TRBJ2-1,TRBV7-9,ASSLTTGGDNEQF
TRBJ2-7,TRBV20-1,SASRPLLRNYEQY
TRBJ1-1,TRBV5-1,ASSSPGANTEAF
TRBJ2-2,TRBV19,ASSALRLLGTGELF
TRBJ2-1,TRBV14,ASSQGRLAGGPYNEQF
TRBJ2-7,TRBV29-1,SVGDREDYEQY
TRBJ2-7,TRBV19,ASSIRGYEQY
TRBJ1-3,TRBV9,ASSVALDGRSGNTIY
TRBJ2-1,TRBV10-2,ASDLGLAGDSSYNEQF
TRBJ2-1,TRBV20-1,SARGGLAGTEF
TRBJ2-1,TRBV4-1,ASSQDERRRDEQF
TRBJ1-2,TRBV20-1,SAATGRDYVSGYT
TRBJ2-3,TRBV29-1,SGQGRGTDTQY